This TCR beta chain was profiled in a study of T cell repertoires in cytomegalovirus infection. This clonotype has more than one count but fewer than ten. Each CDR3 protein is one row after TCRdb ran MiXCR on the reads. This sample has a few hundred thousand distinct CDR3 sequences, with 12% to 15% found just once. The CDR3 covers 16 residues. Per the germline V gene, CDR1 is SNHLY and CDR2 is FYNNEI. Between the trimmed V and J ends, which lost 1 base and 0 bases, there was a span of 7 bases. The sample consisted of PBMCs. This receptor was identified in a human donor in good health (CMV status not recorded). Some clones in this sample may be carry-over from other donors' samples. The J gene is TRBJ2-6, the V gene TRBV2; D is uncertain. The CDR3 DNA reads TGTGCCAGCAGTGAAGTAACCTTCTCTGGGGCCAACGTCCTGACTTTC. It is translated as CASSEVTFSGANVLTF.